These T cell receptor beta chains were read from a single sample in a study of blood T cell repertoires in COVID-19. Assay: immunoSEQ multiplex PCR; the TCRdb copy retains only in-frame clones and omits some. In the table there are about 42,000 clones, around 90% of which are singletons. Source material: peripheral blood. The receptors stem from a man in his fifties with active COVID-19. Each CDR3 is given with its conserved first and last residue. D genes are given only for firm matches. Rows give clone size only sometimes, using once, few, many, or a class for an expanded clone.

clone_size	v_call	d_call	j_call	cdr3_nt	cdr3_aa
-	TRBV6-5	-	TRBJ1-5	TGTGCCAGCAGTTACTCATCGGTCGGCAATCAGCCCCAGCATTTT	CASSYSSVGNQPQHF
-	TRBV6-5	TRBD1	TRBJ2-2	TGTGCCACCGGGACAGGGTACACCGGGGAGCTGTTTTTT	CATGTGYTGELFF
-	TRBV19	-	TRBJ1-1	TGTGCCAGTAGTGCAGGGTTGAGGTACACTGAAGCTTTCTTT	CASSAGLRYTEAFF
-	TRBV20-1	-	TRBJ2-7	TGCAGTGCTAGTGGCGTCCGAGGGATTTCCTACGAGCAGTACTTC	CSASGVRGISYEQYF
-	TRBV5-1	TRBD2	TRBJ2-7	TGCGCCAGCAGCTGGAGTTTAGCGGGGGGGCGGTACGAGCAGTACTTC	CASSWSLAGGRYEQYF
-	TRBV15	TRBD2	TRBJ2-5	TGTGCCACCAGCAGAGATAACGGGGGGGCCAAGACCCAGTACTTC	CATSRDNGGAKTQYF
-	TRBV6-5	-	TRBJ1-3	TGTGCCACCACTTCGAGTGGAAACACCATATATTTT	CATTSSGNTIYF
-	TRBV19	-	TRBJ2-6	TGTGCCAGTAGTATCCCTATTGGGGCCAACGTCCTGACTTTC	CASSIPIGANVLTF
-	TRBV28	TRBD2	TRBJ2-4	TGTGCCACCCTCCCATCGTGGCTAGCGGGGGGGAACAAAAACATTCAGTACTTC	CATLPSWLAGGNKNIQYF
-	TRBV7-9	-	TRBJ2-7	TGTGCCAGCAGCCCAGGGTTGGCCGAGCAGTACTTC	CASSPGLAEQYF
-	TRBV27	TRBD1	TRBJ1-1	TGTGCCAGCAGTTACCGAAGGGGGCCAGATACTGAAGCTTTCTTT	CASSYRRGPDTEAFF
-	TRBV29-1	-	TRBJ1-2	TGCAGCGTTGTGGCAGGGGACCCAGACTATGGCTACACCTTC	CSVVAGDPDYGYTF
once	TRBV6-5	TRBD2	TRBJ2-2	TGTGCCAGCAGGACGACCGGGACTAGCGCCGGGGAGCTGTTTTTT	CASRTTGTSAGELFF
-	TRBV25-1	-	TRBJ2-5	TGTGCCAGCAGTGAACAGGGGCTGGTAGGAGAGACCCAGTACTTC	CASSEQGLVGETQYF
-	TRBV10-3	TRBD1	TRBJ2-1	TGTGCCATCAGTGAGTCAACAGGGGTAGGCAATGAGCAGTTCTTC	CAISESTGVGNEQFF
-	TRBV6-6	-	TRBJ1-1	TGTGCCAGCAGTTACGATCGCGGAGGCACTGAAGCTTTCTTT	CASSYDRGGTEAFF
-	TRBV20-1	TRBD2	TRBJ2-1	TGCAGTGCTAGTTATAGCGGGGTAGGCAATGAGCAGTTCTTC	CSASYSGVGNEQFF
once	TRBV5-6	TRBD1	TRBJ1-6	TGTGCCAGCAGCTTTAGGGGGCAGGGTTCACCCCTCCACTTT	CASSFRGQGSPLHF
-	TRBV5-6	-	TRBJ2-6	TGTGCCAGCAGCTTGACAGGGAGCTCTGGGGCCAACGTCCTGACTTTC	CASSLTGSSGANVLTF
-	TRBV29-1	TRBD2	TRBJ2-5	TGCAGCGCCCCAACTAGCGGGGGCTTACAAGAGACCCAGTACTTC	CSAPTSGGLQETQYF